This T cell receptor beta chain was recovered during a study of blood T cells in healthy people across ages. Germline V CDR1 and CDR2: SGHRS, YFSETQ. This CDR3 contains 16 residues. The V and J ends lost 4 bases and 1 base, in that order; junction bases with no gene match: 9. This clonotype was counted ten times or more. What it recognizes is unknown. Study-level findings and limits: Total diversity from one million sequenced T cells was likely underestimated.

Primers used in a second PCR of about 6 to 11 cycles were a sample-barcoded 5' primer and a J-beta primer mix. Every cDNA molecule carried a tag from a template-switch adaptor bearing 12 random nucleotides. Using its own MiXCR run on the 5' RACE reads, TCRdb lists one record per CDR3 protein. Of 700,000 or so distinct CDR3 sequences detected, approximately 21% appear once; the ten largest clones hold about 22%. The gene calls are TRBV5-1 and TRBJ2-3, with TRBD2 identical over 7 bases. What was sequenced was blood. The source is a man in his 70s in good health. The CDR3 spells CASSKLAVERTDTQYF. CDR3 coding DNA: TGCGCCAGCAGCAAGCTAGCGGTGGAACGCACAGATACGCAGTATTTT.